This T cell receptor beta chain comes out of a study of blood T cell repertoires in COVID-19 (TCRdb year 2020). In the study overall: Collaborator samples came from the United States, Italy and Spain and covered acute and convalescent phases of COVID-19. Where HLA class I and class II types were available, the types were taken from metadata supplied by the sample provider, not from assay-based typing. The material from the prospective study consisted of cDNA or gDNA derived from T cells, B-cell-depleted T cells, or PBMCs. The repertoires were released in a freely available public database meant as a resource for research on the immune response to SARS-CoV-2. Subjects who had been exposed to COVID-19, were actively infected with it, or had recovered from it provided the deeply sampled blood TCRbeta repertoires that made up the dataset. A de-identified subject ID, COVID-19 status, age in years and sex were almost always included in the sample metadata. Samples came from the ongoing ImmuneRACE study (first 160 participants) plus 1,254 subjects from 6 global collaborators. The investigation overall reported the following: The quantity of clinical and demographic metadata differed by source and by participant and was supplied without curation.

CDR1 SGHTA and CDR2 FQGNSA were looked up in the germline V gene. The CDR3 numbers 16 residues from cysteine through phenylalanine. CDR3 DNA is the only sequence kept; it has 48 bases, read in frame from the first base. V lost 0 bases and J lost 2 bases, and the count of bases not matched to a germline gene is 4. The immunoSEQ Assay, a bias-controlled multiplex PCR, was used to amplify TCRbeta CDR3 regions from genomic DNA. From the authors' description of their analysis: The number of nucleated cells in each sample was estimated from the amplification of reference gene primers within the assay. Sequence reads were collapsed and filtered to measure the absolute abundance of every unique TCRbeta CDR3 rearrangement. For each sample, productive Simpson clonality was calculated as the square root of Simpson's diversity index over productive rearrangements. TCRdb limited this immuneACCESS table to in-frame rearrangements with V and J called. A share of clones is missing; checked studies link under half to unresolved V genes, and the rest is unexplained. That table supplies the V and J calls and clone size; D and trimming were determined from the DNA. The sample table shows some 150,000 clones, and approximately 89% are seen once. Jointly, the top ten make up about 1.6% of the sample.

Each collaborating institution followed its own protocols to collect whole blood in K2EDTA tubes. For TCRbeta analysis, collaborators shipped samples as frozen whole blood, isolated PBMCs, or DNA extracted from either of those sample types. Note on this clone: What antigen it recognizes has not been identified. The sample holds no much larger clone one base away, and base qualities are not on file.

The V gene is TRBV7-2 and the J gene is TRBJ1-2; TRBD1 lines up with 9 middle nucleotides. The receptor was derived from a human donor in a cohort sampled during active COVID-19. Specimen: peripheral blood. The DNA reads TGTGCCAGCAGCTTAGCGCTAGACAGGGGGAACTATGGCTACACCTTC. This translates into CASSLALDRGNYGYTF.